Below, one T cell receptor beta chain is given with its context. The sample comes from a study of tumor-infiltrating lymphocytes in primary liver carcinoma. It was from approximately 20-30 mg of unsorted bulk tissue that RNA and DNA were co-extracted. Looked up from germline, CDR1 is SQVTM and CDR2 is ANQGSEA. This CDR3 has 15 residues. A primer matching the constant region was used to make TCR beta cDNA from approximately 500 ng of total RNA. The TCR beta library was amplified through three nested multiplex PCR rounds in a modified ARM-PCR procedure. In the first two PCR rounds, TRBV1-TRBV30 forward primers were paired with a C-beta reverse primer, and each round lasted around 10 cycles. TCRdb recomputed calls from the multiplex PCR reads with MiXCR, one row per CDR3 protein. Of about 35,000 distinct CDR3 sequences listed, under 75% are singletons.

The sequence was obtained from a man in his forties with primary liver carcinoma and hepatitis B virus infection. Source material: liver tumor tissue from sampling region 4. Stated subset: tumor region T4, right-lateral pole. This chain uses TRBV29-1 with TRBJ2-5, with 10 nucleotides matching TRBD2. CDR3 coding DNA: TGCAATGTTTCCTTACTAGCGGGAAGAGGAGGGACCCAGTACTTC. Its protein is CNVSLLAGRGGTQYF.